This TCR beta chain is from a study of neurological immune-mediated disorders (dated by TCRdb to the late 2010s). Background on the whole study: Of the roughly 35 multiple sclerosis patients, some 31 had relapsing-remitting MS and 3 had secondary progressive MS. Peripheral blood TCR-beta repertoires from HTLV-I-associated myelopathy (HAM/TSP) patients, multiple sclerosis patients and healthy controls were compared by UMI-based sequencing. Longitudinal samples, technical triplicates and paired sorted CD4+ and CD8+ T-cell subsets, alongside PBMC samples, were included among the 106 TCR-beta libraries. The cohort was made up of about 65 subjects, consisting of some 14 HAM/TSP patients, 34 multiple sclerosis patients and about 20 healthy controls.

The CDR3 spans 13 residues, from the cysteine through the phenylalanine. Of the read, only the CDR3 DNA is kept; its 39 bases are in frame from base 1. The germline V end is reduced by 5 bases and the J end by 5 bases; junction bases left unmatched: 4. This clonotype occurred many times. The antigen it binds to is not known. No much larger clonotype is one base removed from it; base qualities were not supplied. For unsorted PBMC libraries, 2 million PBMCs were used after storage in RNAlater at -80 degrees C until RNA extraction. Multiple sclerosis patients were enrolled in a US clinical protocol under which disease progression was evaluated by magnetic resonance imaging. Peripheral blood underwent Ficoll-Hypaque density gradient centrifugation to isolate PBMCs, which were then cryopreserved in liquid nitrogen. To synthesize cDNA, template-switch 5'RACE was performed with a primer carrying a 10-nucleotide random unique molecular identifier so that each TCR transcript was tagged. Over 170 million TCR-beta sequences, covering 15-18 subjects, were produced in each sequencing run. The RNeasy kit was used for extraction of total RNA. The KAPA Real-time Library Amplification kit was used to amplify TCR-beta VDJ regions with primers targeting the TCR constant region and the 5'RACE anchor. Sample indexes and Illumina adaptors were added in a first PCR, after which library yield was increased in a second PCR. After Ampure bead purification, the TCR product of roughly 650 bp was size-selected on a 2% E-gel SizeSelection system. Before pooling, libraries had their quality checked on a Bioanalyzer, their concentration measured with Qubit, and their quantity determined with the Kapa Library Quantification kit. An Illumina HiSeq 2500 was used to sequence the libraries paired-end at 2 x 150 bp. To increase sequence diversity, roughly 24-30% phiX was spiked into each library pool. On the authors' methods: Quality-filtered reads were processed with the UMI-based MiGEC pipeline, which removed over 75% of raw TCR sequences during error correction. VDJ genes were aligned to IMGT germline references, and each clonotype was defined by a unique CDR3 amino acid sequence together with V-J genes. Clonal expansion, Shannon diversity, and CDR3 relatedness (CalcPairwiseDistances, ClusterSamples) were evaluated with VDJtools, and phylogenetic trees were built with CLCbio workbench. Using coefficient-of-variation modelling across technical triplicates, the study counted a clone as expanded if it had at least 8 unique UMIs. Using fastp at Q25 and MiXCR, TCRdb reprocessed the public reads and kept productive beta chains. Each record represents a unique CDR3 protein, reported with the most common genes and DNA among its rows. For this entry, the V and J calls and clone size follow TCRdb and not the study's own pipeline. The sample table lists around 66,000 distinct CDR3 sequences, roughly 5.5% of them with a count of one. Of the sample, approximately 3% is held by the ten largest clones.

Study-wide findings and limitations: In phylogenetic analysis, the repertoires of 18 of 34 MS patients grouped into a cluster of related CDR3 sequences, which suggests a possible signature at the repertoire level. Expanded clones from different subjects shared no identical CDR3 amino acid sequences, which suggests that TCR-beta repertoires were private in all groups. The highest TCR clonal expansion was observed in HAM/TSP patients, whereas the lowest was observed in MS patients, even when compared with healthy controls. No clinical or MRI features were associated with the MS cluster, and the authors said that larger cohorts are needed.

The TCR originated in a woman in her twenties or thirties with multiple sclerosis. The sample taken for sequencing was PBMCs. The chain joins TRBV12-3 or TRBV12-4 to TRBJ1-1, with 8 junctional bases fitting TRBD1. The CDR3 region: CASSHTGGTEAFF. The nucleotide sequence is given as TGTGCCAGCAGTCATACAGGGGGGACTGAAGCTTTCTTT.